Reported below is one T cell receptor (beta chain). Its target is not known. These data are taken from a study of T cells in Graves' hyperthyroidism and ophthalmopathy. Study overall: Peripheral blood was acquired at first diagnosis, ahead of any therapy whatsoever. Whole-study findings and limits: The blood repertoire included most of the expanded thyroid clonotypes above 0.001.

Hyperthyroidism patients were newly diagnosed, had disease duration under 2 months, and were aged 18 to 65 years. From roughly 10 ml of fresh peripheral blood, PBMCs were isolated. Regions amplified from RNA transcripts were the TCR beta CDR3 regions. Carried out on the TCR CDR3, a first-round RT-PCR used the HTBI primer set. TCRdb redid the calling of the multiplex PCR reads with MiXCR, one entry per CDR3 protein. The data contain about 720,000 distinct CDR3 sequences, around 20% of them seen just once; the ten biggest clones take up roughly 17%. V dropped 7 bases and J dropped 2 bases, with 25 bases sitting between them. This CDR3 spans 18 amino acids. Germline V gene lookup returns CDR1 MNHNS and CDR2 SASEGT.

The chain uses TRBV6-1 and TRBJ2-3, with D tentatively TRBD2 (6 bases). The sample consisted of blood. The sequence came from a woman aged 45-59 years with Graves' hyperthyroidism that later progressed to Graves' ophthalmopathy. The CDR3 loop is CASTYLIGRTLNTDTQYF. In DNA, the CDR3 is TGTGCCAGCACCTATCTGATCGGGAGAACCTTAAACACAGATACGCAGTATTTT.